This entry describes one T cell receptor beta chain. This specimen comes from a study of blood T cells in healthy people across ages. The use of a sample-barcoded 5' primer and a J-beta primer mix characterized a second PCR of roughly 7 to 11 cycles. TCRdb reprocessed the 5' RACE reads with MiXCR, giving one entry per CDR3 protein. The sample lists 1.5 million to 1.9 million distinct CDR3 sequences, roughly 43% occurring once. J lost 6 bases, V lost 7 bases, and 6 bases had no gene match. The CDR3 extends over 14 amino acids. The chain links TRBV12-3 or TRBV12-4 to TRBJ2-3; TRBD2 agrees at 11 bases. The material sequenced was blood. The TCR originated in a woman aged 18-30 years in good health. The CDR3 bases are TGTGCCAGCAAACTAGCGGGGGCGGGGGATACGCAGTATTTT. This gives the protein CASKLAGAGDTQYF.